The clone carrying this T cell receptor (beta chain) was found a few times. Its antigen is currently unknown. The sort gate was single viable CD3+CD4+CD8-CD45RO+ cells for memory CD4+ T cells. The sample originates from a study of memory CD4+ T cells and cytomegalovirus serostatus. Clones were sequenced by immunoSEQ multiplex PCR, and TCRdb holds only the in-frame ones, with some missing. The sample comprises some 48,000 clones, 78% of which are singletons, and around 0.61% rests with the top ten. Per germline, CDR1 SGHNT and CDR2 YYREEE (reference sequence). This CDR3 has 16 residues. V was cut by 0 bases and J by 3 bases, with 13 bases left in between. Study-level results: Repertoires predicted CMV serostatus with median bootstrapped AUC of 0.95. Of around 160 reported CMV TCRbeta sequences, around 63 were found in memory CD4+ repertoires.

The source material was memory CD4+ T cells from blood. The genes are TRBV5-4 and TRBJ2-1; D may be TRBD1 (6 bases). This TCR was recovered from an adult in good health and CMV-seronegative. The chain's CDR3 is CASSLGGRRFYNEQFF. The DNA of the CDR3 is TGTGCCAGCAGCTTGGGGGGGCGCCGGTTCTACAATGAGCAGTTCTTC.